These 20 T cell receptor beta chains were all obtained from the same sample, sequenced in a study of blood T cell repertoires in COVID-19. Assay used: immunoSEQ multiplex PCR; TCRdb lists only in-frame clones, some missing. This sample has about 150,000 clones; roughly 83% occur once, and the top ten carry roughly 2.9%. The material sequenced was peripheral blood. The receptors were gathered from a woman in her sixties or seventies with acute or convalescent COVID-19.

The CDR3 is CASSAPGQGKYEQYF. The CDR3 coding sequence is TGTGCCAGCAGCGCTCCGGGACAGGGTAAATACGAGCAGTACTTC. The chain links TRBV3-1 (or the pseudogene TRBV3-2) to TRBJ2-7, with TRBD1 matching over 9 bases. In germline, CDR1 is LGHDT, CDR2 YNNKEL (reference sequence). Trimming at V came to 5 bases and at J to 4 bases, leaving 9 bases not matched to a gene. The CDR3 contains 15 residues.

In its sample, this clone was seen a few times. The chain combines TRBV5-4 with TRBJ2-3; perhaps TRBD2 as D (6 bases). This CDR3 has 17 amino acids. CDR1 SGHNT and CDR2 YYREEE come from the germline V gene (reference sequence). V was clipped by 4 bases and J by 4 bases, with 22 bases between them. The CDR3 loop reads CASSKAGSKGTADTQYF. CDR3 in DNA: TGTGCCAGCAGCAAGGCGGGGAGCAAGGGGACGGCAGATACGCAGTATTTT.

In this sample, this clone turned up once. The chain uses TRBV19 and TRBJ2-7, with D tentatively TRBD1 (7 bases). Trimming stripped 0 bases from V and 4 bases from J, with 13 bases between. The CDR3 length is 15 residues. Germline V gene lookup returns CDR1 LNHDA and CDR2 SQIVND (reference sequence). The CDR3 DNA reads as TGTGCCAGTAGTATAGACCTGACAGGGAGGTACGAGCAGTACTTC. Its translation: CASSIDLTGRYEQYF.

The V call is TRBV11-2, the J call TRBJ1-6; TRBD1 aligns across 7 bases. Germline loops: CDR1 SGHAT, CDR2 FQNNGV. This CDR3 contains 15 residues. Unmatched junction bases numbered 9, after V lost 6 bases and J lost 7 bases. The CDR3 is CASSMLGTENSPLHF. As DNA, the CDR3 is TGTGCCAGCAGTATGTTGGGGACAGAAAATTCACCCCTCCACTTT.

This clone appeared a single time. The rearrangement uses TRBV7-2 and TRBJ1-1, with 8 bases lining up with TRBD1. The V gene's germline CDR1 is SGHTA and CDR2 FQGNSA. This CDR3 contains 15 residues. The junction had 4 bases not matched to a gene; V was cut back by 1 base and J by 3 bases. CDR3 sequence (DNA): TGTGCCAGCAGCTTAGGGACAGGGCGGGACACTGAAGCTTTCTTT. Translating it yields CASSLGTGRDTEAFF.

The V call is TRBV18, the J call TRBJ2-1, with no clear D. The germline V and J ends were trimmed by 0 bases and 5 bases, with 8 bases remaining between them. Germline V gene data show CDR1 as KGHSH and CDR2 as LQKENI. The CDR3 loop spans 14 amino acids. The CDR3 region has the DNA TGTGCCAGCTCACCACCGCTGGCCCACAATGAGCAGTTCTTC. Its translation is CASSPPLAHNEQFF.

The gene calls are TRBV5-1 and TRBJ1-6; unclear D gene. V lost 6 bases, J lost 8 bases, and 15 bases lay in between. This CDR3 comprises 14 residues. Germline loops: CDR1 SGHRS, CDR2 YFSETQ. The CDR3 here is CASTEGGHYSPLHF. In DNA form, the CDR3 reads TGCGCCAGCACCGAAGGAGGTCACTATTCACCCCTCCACTTT.

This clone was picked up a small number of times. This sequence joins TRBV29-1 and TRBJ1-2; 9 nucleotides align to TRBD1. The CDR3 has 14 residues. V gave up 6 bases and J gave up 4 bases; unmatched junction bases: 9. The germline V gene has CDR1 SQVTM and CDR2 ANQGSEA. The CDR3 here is CSVAGQGSSYGYTF. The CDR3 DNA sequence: TGCAGCGTCGCGGGACAGGGTTCGTCCTATGGCTACACCTTC.

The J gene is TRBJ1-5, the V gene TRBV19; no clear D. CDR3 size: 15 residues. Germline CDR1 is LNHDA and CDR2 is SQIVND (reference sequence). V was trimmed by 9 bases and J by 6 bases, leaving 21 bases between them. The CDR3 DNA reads TGTGCCAGCCTAGACTGGACGGTTGAGGGTCAGCCCCAGCATTTT. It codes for CASLDWTVEGQPQHF.

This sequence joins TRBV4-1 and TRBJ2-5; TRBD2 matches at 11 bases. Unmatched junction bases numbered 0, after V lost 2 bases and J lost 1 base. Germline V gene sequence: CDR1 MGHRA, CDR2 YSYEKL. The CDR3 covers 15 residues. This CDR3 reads CASSQLAGGQETQYF. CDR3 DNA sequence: TGCGCCAGCAGCCAACTAGCGGGGGGCCAAGAGACCCAGTACTTC.

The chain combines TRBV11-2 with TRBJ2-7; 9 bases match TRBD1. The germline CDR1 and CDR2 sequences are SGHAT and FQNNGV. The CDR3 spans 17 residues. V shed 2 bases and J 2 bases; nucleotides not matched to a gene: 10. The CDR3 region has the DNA TGTGCCAGCAGCTTACGCCCCGGGACAGGGTACCCCTACGAGCAGTACTTC. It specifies CASSLRPGTGYPYEQYF.

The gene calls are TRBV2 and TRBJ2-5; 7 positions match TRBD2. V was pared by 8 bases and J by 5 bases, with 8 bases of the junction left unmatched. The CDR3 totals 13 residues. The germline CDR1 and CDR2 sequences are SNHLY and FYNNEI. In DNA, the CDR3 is TGTGCCAGCGGGGGGGACCTCGCCGAGACCCAGTACTTC. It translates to CASGGDLAETQYF. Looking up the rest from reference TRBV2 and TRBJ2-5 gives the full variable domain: EPEVTQTPSHQVTQMGQEVILRCVPISNHLYFYWYRQILGQKVEFLVSFYNNEISEKSEIFDDQFSVERPDGSNFTLKIRSTKLEDSAMYFCASGGDLAETQYFGPGTRLLVL.

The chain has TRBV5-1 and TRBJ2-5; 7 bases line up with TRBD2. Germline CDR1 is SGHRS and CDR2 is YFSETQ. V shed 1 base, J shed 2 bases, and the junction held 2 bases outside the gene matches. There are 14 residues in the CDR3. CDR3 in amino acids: CASSLSGVQETQYF. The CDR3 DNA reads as TGCGCCAGCAGCTTGAGCGGGGTTCAAGAGACCCAGTACTTC.

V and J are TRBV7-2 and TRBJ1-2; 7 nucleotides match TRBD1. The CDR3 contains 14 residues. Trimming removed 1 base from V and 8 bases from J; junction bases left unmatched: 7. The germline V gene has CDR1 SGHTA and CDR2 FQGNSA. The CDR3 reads CASSLDRGPGGYTF. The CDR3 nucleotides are TGTGCCAGCAGCTTAGATAGGGGGCCGGGAGGCTACACCTTC.

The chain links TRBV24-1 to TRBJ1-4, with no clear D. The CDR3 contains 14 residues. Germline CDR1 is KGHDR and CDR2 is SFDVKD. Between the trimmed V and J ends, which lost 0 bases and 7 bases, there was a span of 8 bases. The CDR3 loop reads CATSDLRYGEKLFF. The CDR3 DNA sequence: TGTGCCACCAGTGATTTGCGGTATGGTGAAAAACTGTTTTTT.

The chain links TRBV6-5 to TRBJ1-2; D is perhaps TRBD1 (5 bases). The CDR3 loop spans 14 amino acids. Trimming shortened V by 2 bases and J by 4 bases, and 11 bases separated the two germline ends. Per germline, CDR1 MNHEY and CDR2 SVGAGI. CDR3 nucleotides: TGTGCCAGCAGTTACAAGGACACTGGCTATGGCTACACCTTC. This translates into CASSYKDTGYGYTF.

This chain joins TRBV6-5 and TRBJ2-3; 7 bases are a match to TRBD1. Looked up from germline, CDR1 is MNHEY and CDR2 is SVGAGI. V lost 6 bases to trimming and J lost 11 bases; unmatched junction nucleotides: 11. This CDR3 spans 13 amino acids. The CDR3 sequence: CASSQPGQMRQYF. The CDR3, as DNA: TGTGCCAGCAGCCAACCGGGACAGATGAGGCAGTATTTT.

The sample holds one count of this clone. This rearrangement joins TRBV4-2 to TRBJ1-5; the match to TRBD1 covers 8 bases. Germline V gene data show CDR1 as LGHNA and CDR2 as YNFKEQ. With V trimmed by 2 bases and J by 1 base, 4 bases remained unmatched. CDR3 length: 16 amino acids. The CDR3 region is CASSQQTGASNQPQHF. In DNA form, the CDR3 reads TGTGCCAGCAGCCAACAGACAGGGGCCAGCAATCAGCCCCAGCATTTT.

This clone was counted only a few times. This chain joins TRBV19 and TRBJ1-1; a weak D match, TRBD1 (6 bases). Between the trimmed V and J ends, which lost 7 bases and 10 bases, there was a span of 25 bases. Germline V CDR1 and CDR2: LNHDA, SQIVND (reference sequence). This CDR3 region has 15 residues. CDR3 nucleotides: TGTGCCAGTATCGGAAAGGGACAAGTGGCGATCGGAGCTTTCTTT. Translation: CASIGKGQVAIGAFF.

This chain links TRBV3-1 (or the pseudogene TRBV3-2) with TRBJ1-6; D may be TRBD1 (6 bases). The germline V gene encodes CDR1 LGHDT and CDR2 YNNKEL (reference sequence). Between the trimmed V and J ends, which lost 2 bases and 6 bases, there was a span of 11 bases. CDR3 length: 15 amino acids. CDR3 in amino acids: CASSQSTGSNSPLHF. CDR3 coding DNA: TGTGCCAGCAGCCAATCGACAGGTAGTAATTCACCCCTCCACTTT.